Following are 8 T cell receptor beta chains from one sample sequenced in a study of control samples from healthy donors and cancer patients. Data came from immunoSEQ multiplex PCR; TCRdb stores just in-frame clones and leaves some out. This table has roughly 190,000 clones, roughly 91% appearing once. The sample was blood. The receptor source for this set is a woman in her twenties or thirties in good health.

The chain employs TRBV2 and TRBJ2-1; D may correspond to TRBD1 or TRBD2 (5 bases each). V lost 4 bases and J 0 bases, leaving 10 bases between the germline ends. Germline V gene sequence: CDR1 SNHLY, CDR2 FYNNEI. This CDR3 has 15 residues. DNA of the CDR3: TGTGCCAGCAGTGGGGGGTGGTACTCCTACAATGAGCAGTTCTTC. Its protein product is CASSGGWYSYNEQFF. The variable domain in full, with the rest retrieved from reference TRBV2 and TRBJ2-1, is EPEVTQTPSHQVTQMGQEVILRCVPISNHLYFYWYRQILGQKVEFLVSFYNNEISEKSEIFDDQFSVERPDGSNFTLKIRSTKLEDSAMYFCASSGGWYSYNEQFFGPGTRLTVL.

This chain links TRBV21-1 with TRBJ2-7; the table's D call TRBD2 went unverified against the DNA. TRBV21-1 is an annotated pseudogene. The CDR3 is 15 amino acids. Written as DNA, the CDR3 is TGTGCCAGCAGCAAAACTAGCGGGGGCCCCTACGAGCAGTACTTC. It codes for CASSKTSGGPYEQYF.

CDR3 nucleotide sequence: TGTGCCAGCAGTCCCCCGGTGAGCACAGATACGCAGTATTTT. Translated: CASSPPVSTDTQYF. The gene calls are TRBV28 and TRBJ2-3; D gene unclear. CDR3 length equals 14 residues. Germline V CDR1 and CDR2: MDHEN, SYDVKM. V dropped 5 bases and J dropped 0 bases, with 9 bases sitting between them.

V is TRBV7-9 and J is TRBJ1-1; 10 positions agree with TRBD1. Germline V CDR1 and CDR2: SEHNR, FQNEAQ (reference sequence). V lost 5 bases and J lost 11; bases outside the gene matches: 8. This CDR3 has 13 residues. The CDR3 region has the DNA TGTGCCAGCAGCCCGGGACAGGGGATGTGGGCTTTCTTT. Protein sequence: CASSPGQGMWAFF. The whole variable domain, remainder taken from reference TRBV7-9 and TRBJ1-1, is DTGVSQNPRHKITKRGQNVTFRCDPISEHNRLYWYRQTLGQGPEFLTYFQNEAQLEKSRLLSDRFSAERPKGSFSTLEIQRTEQGDSAMYLCASSPGQGMWAFFGQGTRLTVV.

The chain links TRBV6-1 to TRBJ2-2, with 11 positions matching TRBD2. V was clipped by 3 bases and J by 6 bases; unmatched bases: 6. Germline CDR1 reads MNHNS; CDR2 reads SASEGT. The CDR3 has 16 residues. CDR3 sequence reads: CASSDFSGGAPGELFF. The CDR3 nucleotides are TGTGCCAGCAGTGATTTTAGCGGGGGGGCCCCCGGGGAGCTGTTTTTT.

This chain uses TRBV18 with TRBJ1-2; TRBD1 agrees at 7 bases. The CDR3 extends over 13 amino acids. The V gene's germline CDR1 is KGHSH and CDR2 LQKENI. After removal of 3 bases from V and 6 bases from J, the junction contained 4 bases not matched to a gene. In DNA, the CDR3 is TGTGCCAGCTCACCCAGGGGGGGAGATGGCTACACCTTC. Translating it yields CASSPRGGDGYTF.

V usage is TRBV2 and J usage is TRBJ2-7, with D uncertain. V was shortened by 6 bases and J by 2 bases, with 8 bases between the two germline ends. This CDR3 has 12 amino acids. Germline values: CDR1 SNHLY, CDR2 FYNNEI. CDR3 protein: CASRVTPYEQYF. The DNA for the CDR3 is TGTGCCAGCAGAGTTACTCCCTACGAGCAGTACTTC.

This clone was picked up a small number of times. The rearrangement joins TRBV15 to TRBJ2-1, with 7 bases identical to TRBD1. This CDR3 spans 15 amino acids. The ends lost 4 bases at V and 7 bases at J; junction bases unmatched: 10. Germline V CDR1 and CDR2: LNHNV, YYDKDF (reference sequence). DNA for the CDR3: TGTGCCACCAGCAAAGCGCCGACAGGGATGAATGAGCAGTTCTTC. It specifies CATSKAPTGMNEQFF.